This TCR beta chain came from a study of T cells in Graves' hyperthyroidism and ophthalmopathy. Across the study: Before treatment of any kind, peripheral blood was taken at initial diagnosis.

From RNA transcripts, TCR beta CDR3 regions were amplified. The TCR CDR3 first-round RT-PCR relied on the HTBI primer set. TCRdb fed the multiplex PCR reads into MiXCR, producing one record per CDR3 protein. This table has 340,000 or so distinct CDR3 sequences, around 20% appearing once. This clonotype was found many times. Its antigen is unknown. The junction and the germline gene differ at one end; a read error may be behind it. Study-wide findings and caveats: Most thyroid clonotypes with frequency above 0.001 were detected in blood.

Lactation, pregnancy, other autoimmune disease or uncontrolled infection led to exclusion of patients. The CDR3 has 15 amino acids. Per the germline V gene, CDR1 is SSHAT and CDR2 is FNYEAQ (reference sequence). The chain has TRBV7-7 and TRBJ2-5; 7 bases fit TRBD2. The specimen was blood. This TCR derives from a woman aged 50 to 60 with Graves' hyperthyroidism. For the CDR3, the DNA is TGTGCTAGCACCCTTTTGGCGGGAGTGCAGGAGACCCAGTACTTC. Translation: CASTLLAGVQETQYF. The full variable domain, in which reference TRBV7-7 and TRBJ2-5 provide the parts outside the CDR3, is GAGVSQSPRYKVTKRGQDVTLRCDPISSHATLYWYQQALGQGPEFLTYFNYEAQPDKSGLPSDRFSAERPEGSISTLTIQRTEQRDSAMYRCASTLLAGVQETQYFGPGTRLLVL.